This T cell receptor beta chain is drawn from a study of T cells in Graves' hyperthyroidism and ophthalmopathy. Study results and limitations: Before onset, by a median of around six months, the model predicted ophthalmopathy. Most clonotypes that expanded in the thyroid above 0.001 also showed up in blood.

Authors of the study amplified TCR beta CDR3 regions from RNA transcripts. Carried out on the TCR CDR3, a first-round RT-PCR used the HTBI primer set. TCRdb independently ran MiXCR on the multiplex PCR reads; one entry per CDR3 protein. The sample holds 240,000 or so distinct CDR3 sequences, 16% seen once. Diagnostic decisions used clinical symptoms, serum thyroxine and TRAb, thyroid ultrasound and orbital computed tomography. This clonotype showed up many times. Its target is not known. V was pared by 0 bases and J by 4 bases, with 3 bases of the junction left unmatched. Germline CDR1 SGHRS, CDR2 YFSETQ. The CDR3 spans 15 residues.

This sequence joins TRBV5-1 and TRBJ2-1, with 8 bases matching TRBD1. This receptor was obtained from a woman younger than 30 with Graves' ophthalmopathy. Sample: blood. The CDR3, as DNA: TGCGCCAGCAGCTTGGGGGGGACAGGATACAATGAGCAGTTCTTC. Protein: CASSLGGTGYNEQFF.